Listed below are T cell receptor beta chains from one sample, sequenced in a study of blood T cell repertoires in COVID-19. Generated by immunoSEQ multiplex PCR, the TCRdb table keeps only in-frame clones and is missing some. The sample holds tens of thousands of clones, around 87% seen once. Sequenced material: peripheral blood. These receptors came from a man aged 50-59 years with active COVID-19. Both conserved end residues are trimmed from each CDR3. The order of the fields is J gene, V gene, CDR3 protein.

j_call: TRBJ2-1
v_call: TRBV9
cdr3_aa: ASSVEVASSYNEQF

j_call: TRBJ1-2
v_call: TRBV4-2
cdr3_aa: ASSQEGTGNYGYT

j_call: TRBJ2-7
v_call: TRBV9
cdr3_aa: ASSVGSTSSYEQY

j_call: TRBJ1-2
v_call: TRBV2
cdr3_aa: ASSERQRGYT

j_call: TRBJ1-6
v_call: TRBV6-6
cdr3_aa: ASSRSYNSPLH

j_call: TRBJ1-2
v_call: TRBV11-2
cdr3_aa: ASSYSTGVNYGYT

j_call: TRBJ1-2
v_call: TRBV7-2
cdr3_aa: ASSLRTGGGFFYGYT

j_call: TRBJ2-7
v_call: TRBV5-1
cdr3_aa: ASSLDWTRAYEQY

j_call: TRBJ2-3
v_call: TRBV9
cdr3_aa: ASSVSGVSTDTQY

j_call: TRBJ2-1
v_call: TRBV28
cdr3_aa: ASSSRLARNEQF

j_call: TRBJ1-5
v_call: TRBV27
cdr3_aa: ASGSLQGTSNQPQH

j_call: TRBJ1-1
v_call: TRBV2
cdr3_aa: ASSARRGIEAF

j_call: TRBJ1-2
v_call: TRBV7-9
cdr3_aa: ASSPGQGFGYT

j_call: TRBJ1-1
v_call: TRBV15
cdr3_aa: ATSRGNQGASEAF

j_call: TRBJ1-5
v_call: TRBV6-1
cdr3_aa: ASSESGGNQPQH

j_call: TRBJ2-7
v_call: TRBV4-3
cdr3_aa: ASSQDWFKGYEQY

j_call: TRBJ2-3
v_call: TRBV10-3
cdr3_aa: AISDPTLAGDTQY

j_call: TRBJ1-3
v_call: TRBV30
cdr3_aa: AWSGASGGTPHGYSGNTIY

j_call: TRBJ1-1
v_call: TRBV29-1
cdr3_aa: SVEPAGAEAF

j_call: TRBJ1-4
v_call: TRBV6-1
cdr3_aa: ASSELGTWGEKLF

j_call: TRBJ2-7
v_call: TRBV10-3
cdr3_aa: AISGSGFYEQY

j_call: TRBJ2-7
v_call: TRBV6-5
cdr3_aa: ASSEGLRRGY

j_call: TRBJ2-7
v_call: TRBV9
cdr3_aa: ASSGGAQVYEQY

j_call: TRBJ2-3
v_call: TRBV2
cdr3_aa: ASSRGGESDTQY

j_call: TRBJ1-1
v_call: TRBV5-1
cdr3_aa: ASRSKDYAQDTEAF

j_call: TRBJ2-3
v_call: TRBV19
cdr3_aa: ASSIALASTDTQY

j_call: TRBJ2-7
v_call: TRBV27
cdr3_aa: ASSLWVGAEQY

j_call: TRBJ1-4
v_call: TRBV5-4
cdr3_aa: ASSATAGDEKLF

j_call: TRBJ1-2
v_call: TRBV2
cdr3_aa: ASSEALGQNLNYGYT